This TCR beta chain originates from a study (dated by TCRdb to about 2015). Concerning the study at large: The study set out to test whether tumor-infiltrating Tregs in breast cancer get recruited from blood Tregs or are instead converted in situ from other CD4+ T cell subsets.

Full-length TCR variable regions were amplified by 5' RACE PCR with constant-region reverse primers, and semi-nested PCR with Nested Universal Primer A was subsequently performed. The ReliaPrep RNA Cell Miniprep System was used to extract total RNA, which was then reverse transcribed into 5'RACE-ready cDNA with the SMARTer RACE 5'/3' Kit. An Illumina MiSeq was used to sequence the full-length TCR alpha and beta libraries, which had been barcoded with multiplex adaptors. The source study handled its data this way. For each of nine subset-tissue groups, sequencing data from the five patients were pooled, and the groups were compared by unsupervised clustering of TCR gene usage. The Morisita-Horn index was used to calculate repertoire similarity, with shared sequences weighted according to their contribution to each repertoire. TCRdb reran the public reads through fastp at Q25 and MiXCR, keeping productive beta chains. Identical CDR3 protein sequences are pooled into one entry, listed with their most common genes and DNA. These V and J calls derive from TCRdb rather than the authors' analysis. This sample has some 62,000 distinct CDR3 sequences in its table, and approximately 23% of those were observed once. Of the sample, 2.5% to 3% falls within the top ten clones.

The V and J ends are trimmed by 3 bases and 0 bases, leaving 9 bases between them. The germline V gene (reference sequence) specifies DFQATT as CDR1 and SNEGSKA as CDR2. From the cysteine through the phenylalanine, the CDR3 covers 14 amino acids. Of all the DNA, just the CDR3 is kept, 42 bases in frame from base 1. CD4+CD45RO+CD25- cells were isolated as memory CD4+ T cells. Tregs, naive and memory CD4+ T cells from tumor, blood and ipsilateral draining lymph nodes of about five breast cancer patients underwent full-length TCR alpha and beta sequencing. Tumor tissue and lymph nodes obtained from ipsilateral axillary dissection were perfused with PBS, minced and then digested with collagenase I and hyaluronidase. Mononuclear cells from lymph nodes or over 45 ml of peripheral blood were isolated by Ficoll density gradient centrifugation. A purity exceeding 90% was confirmed by FACS for the sorted cell populations.

Concerning this clonotype: Its recognized antigen is unknown. No much larger clonotype is one base removed from it; base qualities were not supplied.

Study-wide findings and limitations: Validation in the larger cohort was restricted to a single TCR beta V-J rearrangement rather than whole repertoires. Tumor memory CD4+ T cell TCR gene usage clustered with blood and lymph node memory CD4+ cells and lymph node naive CD4+ cells. Tumor-infiltrating Treg TCR alpha and beta sequences overlapped most with tumor naive CD4+ T cells, then with blood naive CD4+ T cells.

The sequence came from a female donor with breast cancer. The sequencing input was memory CD4+ T cells sorted from a lymph node. The cell subset or site label corresponds to: memory CD4+ T cells, CD4+CD45RO+CD25-. This sequence uses TRBV20-1 and TRBJ2-1; TRBD1 might be the D gene, on 6 matching bases. The CDR3 corresponds to CSASKGGSYNEQFF. Read as DNA, the sequence is TGCAGTGCTAGCAAAGGGGGCTCCTACAATGAGCAGTTCTTC.